The 18 T cell receptor beta chains given below trace back to one sample, sequenced in a study of blood T cells in healthy people across ages. A J-beta primer mix and a sample-barcoded 5' primer were used in a second PCR of roughly 6 to 12 cycles. TCRdb reprocessed the 5' RACE reads via MiXCR and lists one record per CDR3 protein. This table has around 1,500,000 distinct CDR3 sequences, under 30% appearing once. Sequences were obtained from blood. Every receptor here comes from a woman younger than 45 in good health.

About this clonotype: Possible read error: a much larger clone is one base away. This chain connects TRBV20-1 to TRBJ2-7; 15 positions match TRBD2. CDR3 length: 14 residues. With V trimmed by 5 bases and J by 2 bases, 1 base remained unmatched. Germline V gives CDR1 DFQATT, CDR2 SNEGSKA (reference sequence). DNA of the CDR3: TGCAGTGCTCGGACTAGCGGGGGGGCCTACGAGCAGTACTTC. Residues: CSARTSGGAYEQYF.

On this clonotype itself: One end of the junction is discordant with germline, which a read error may explain. The chain links TRBV6-6 to TRBJ2-6; 12 nucleotides align to TRBD1. From germline, CDR1 is MNHNY and CDR2 SVGAGI (reference sequence). This CDR3 region has 17 residues. CDR3 in amino acids: CASRPGQGASGTNVLTF. The CDR3 DNA reads as TGTGCCAGCAGGCCGGGACAGGGGGCATCTGGGACCAACGTCCTGACTTTC.

The table lists this clonotype with a few counts. V usage is TRBV6-2 or TRBV6-3 and J usage is TRBJ2-7; D is tentatively TRBD1 or TRBD2 (6 bases each). Germline V gives CDR1 MNHEY, CDR2 SVGEGT. This CDR3 contains 16 residues. V was clipped by 6 bases and J by 5 bases, with 23 bases between them. The CDR3 DNA sequence: TGTGCCAGCAGCCTACTTCCGGGACCGAGGGGGGACGAGCAGTACTTC. Translation gives CASSLLPGPRGDEQYF.

This clonotype has just a few counts. The chain couples TRBV20-1 to TRBJ2-3; TRBD1 might be the D (7 bases). Trimming shortened V by 6 bases and J by 2 bases, and 12 bases separated the two germline ends. Germline V gene sequence: CDR1 DFQATT, CDR2 SNEGSKA (reference sequence). The CDR3 covers 13 residues. The CDR3 bases are TGCAGTGCGCGGGACAGCCCCACAGATACGCAGTATTTT. Protein sequence: CSARDSPTDTQYF.

This clonotype was seen repeatedly, ten times or more. The chain carries TRBV5-1 and TRBJ1-2, with D uncertain. Trimming cost V 4 bases and J 2 bases, with 15 bases left between them. This CDR3 spans 15 amino acids. The germline gives CDR1 SGHRS, CDR2 YFSETQ. The CDR3 nucleotides read TGCGCCAGCAGCACTACGGGCCCTCCGAACTATGGCTACACCTTC. Translated, it gives CASSTTGPPNYGYTF.

The chain couples TRBV5-1 to TRBJ2-4; 8 positions match TRBD1. The CDR3 totals 16 residues. Germline trimming cut 3 bases from V and 7 bases from J; bases unmatched to any gene: 12. The V gene's germline CDR1 is SGHRS and CDR2 YFSETQ. CDR3 DNA sequence: TGCGCCAGCAGCTCATTTCCGACAGGGGTTGGGAACATTCAGTACTTC. This translates into CASSSFPTGVGNIQYF. Combining the CDR3 with reference TRBV5-1 and TRBJ2-4 gives the whole variable domain KAGVTQTPRYLIKTRGQQVTLSCSPISGHRSVSWYQQTPGQGLQFLFEYFSETQRNKGNFPGRFSGRQFSNSRSEMNVSTLELGDSALYLCASSSFPTGVGNIQYFGAGTRLSVL.

There are many counts of this clonotype. The chain links TRBV6-5 to TRBJ2-5; TRBD1 matches at 7 bases. The CDR3 length is 15 residues. CDR1 and CDR2 (germline): MNHEY, SVGAGI. The V gene end was trimmed by 0 bases and the J gene end by 2 bases; junction bases not matched to a gene: 3. The CDR3 sequence: CASSYSWDRQETQYF. Written as DNA, the CDR3 is TGTGCCAGCAGTTACTCCTGGGACAGACAAGAGACCCAGTACTTC.

This clonotype has just a few counts. Relative to the germline gene, one junction end is altered; a read error may explain this. The CDR3: CASSWSSGRTDEQFF. Here the CDR3 DNA reads TGTGCCAGTAGCTGGTCAAGCGGGAGAACAGATGAGCAGTTCTTC. The gene calls are TRBV11-2 and TRBJ2-1, with 8 bases matching TRBD2. The CDR3 sequence is 15 residues long. Germline CDR1 is SGHAT and CDR2 is FQNNGV. The entire variable domain, with the rest obtained from reference TRBV11-2 and TRBJ2-1, is as follows: EAGVAQSPRYKIIEKRQSVAFWCNPISGHATLYWYQQILGQGPKLLIQFQNNGVVDDSQLPKDRFSAERLKGVDSTLKIQPAKLEDSAVYLCASSWSSGRTDEQFFGPGTRLTVL.

The rearrangement uses TRBV5-1 and TRBJ1-2; TRBD1 might be the D (5 bases). This CDR3 has 14 residues. Trimming removed 6 bases from V and 2 bases from J, with 14 bases in between. Germline V lookup: CDR1 SGHRS, CDR2 YFSETQ. The CDR3 region is CASNNPTENYGYTF. CDR3 DNA sequence: TGCGCCAGCAACAACCCGACAGAAAACTATGGCTACACCTTC.

This clonotype showed up just a few times. The chain recombines TRBV28 with TRBJ1-5; no reliable D call. Germline V gives CDR1 MDHEN, CDR2 SYDVKM. Trimming cost V 7 bases and J 6 bases, with 22 bases left between them. The CDR3 consists of 16 residues. CDR3 region: CASNPVRARGSQPQHF. Here the CDR3 DNA reads TGTGCCAGCAACCCGGTGAGGGCCCGAGGGAGTCAGCCCCAGCATTTT.

The chain links TRBV2 to TRBJ2-7, with a weak D call TRBD2 (6 bases). CDR1 and CDR2 (germline): SNHLY, FYNNEI. The CDR3 has 13 amino acids. V lost 6 bases to trimming and J lost 9 bases, with 18 bases between them. CDR3 in amino acids: CASRAGRPTMQYF. CDR3 coding DNA: TGTGCCAGCAGAGCGGGCAGGCCTACGATGCAGTACTTC.

This chain links TRBV4-3 with TRBJ2-3, with D perhaps matching TRBD2 (5 bases). Germline-derived CDR1 and CDR2 are LGHNA and YSLEER. The CDR3 length is 15 residues. The germline V and J ends were trimmed by 0 bases and 1 base, with 8 bases remaining between them. CDR3 amino acids: CASSQEIGGTDTQYF. The CDR3 DNA sequence: TGCGCCAGCAGCCAAGAAATCGGGGGCACAGATACGCAGTATTTT.

This clonotype was found many times. The genes are TRBV2 and TRBJ2-7, with no clear D. CDR1 and CDR2 (germline): SNHLY, FYNNEI. V lost 6 bases to trimming and J lost 1 base, with 7 bases between them. The CDR3 length is 12 residues. The CDR3 DNA follows: TGTGCCAGCAGAACAAATTCCTACGAGCAGTACTTC. The encoded protein is CASRTNSYEQYF. The whole variable domain, remainder taken from reference TRBV2 and TRBJ2-7, is EPEVTQTPSHQVTQMGQEVILRCVPISNHLYFYWYRQILGQKVEFLVSFYNNEISEKSEIFDDQFSVERPDGSNFTLKIRSTKLEDSAMYFCASRTNSYEQYFGPGTRLTVT.

V usage is TRBV3-1 and J usage is TRBJ1-1; no clear D gene. Germline V gene lookup returns CDR1 LGHDT and CDR2 YNNKEL (reference sequence). V lost 0 bases and J 3 bases, leaving 5 bases between the germline ends. The CDR3 consists of 13 residues. The CDR3 DNA reads as TGTGCCAGCAGCCAAGAAGAGTACACTGAAGCTTTCTTT. Encoded protein: CASSQEEYTEAFF.

This chain uses TRBV7-9 with TRBJ2-3; 7 bases agree with TRBD1. Germline trimming cut 4 bases from V and 6 bases from J; bases unmatched to any gene: 7. The CDR3 has 14 residues. CDR1 is SEHNR and CDR2 is FQNEAQ in the germline V gene (reference sequence). The CDR3 here is CASSSGTVGDTQYF. The CDR3 DNA sequence: TGTGCCAGCAGCTCCGGGACAGTCGGGGATACGCAGTATTTT. Combining the CDR3 with reference TRBV7-9 and TRBJ2-3 gives the whole variable domain DTGVSQNPRHKITKRGQNVTFRCDPISEHNRLYWYRQTLGQGPEFLTYFQNEAQLEKSRLLSDRFSAERPKGSFSTLEIQRTEQGDSAMYLCASSSGTVGDTQYFGPGTRLTVL.

V usage is TRBV5-1 and J usage is TRBJ2-6, with no clear D. Germline V gene sequence: CDR1 SGHRS, CDR2 YFSETQ. The CDR3 has 16 residues. V gave up 0 bases and J gave up 1 base, with 8 bases separating them. The CDR3 DNA reads as TGCGCCAGCAGCTTGGCGTTTGTGTCTGGGGCCAACGTCCTGACTTTC. Amino acid sequence: CASSLAFVSGANVLTF.

The chain uses TRBV3-1 and TRBJ1-5, with no clear D. Per germline, CDR1 LGHDT and CDR2 YNNKEL (reference sequence). The CDR3 runs to 13 residues. V lost 3 bases and J lost 7, with 10 bases in between. In DNA, the CDR3 is TGTGCCAGCAGCCAGATGCTCGGCCAGCCCCAGCATTTT. Translating it yields CASSQMLGQPQHF. The full variable domain, with the rest looked up from reference TRBV3-1 and TRBJ1-5, is DTAVSQTPKYLVTQMGNDKSIKCEQNLGHDTMYWYKQDSKKFLKIMFSYNNKELIINETVPNRFSPKSPDKAHLNLHINSLELGDSAVYFCASSQMLGQPQHFGDGTRLSIL.

About this clonotype itself: A much larger clone lies a single base off, so this may be a read error. The final CDR3 position lacks the conserved phenylalanine or tryptophan, pointing to a likely read error. The chain combines TRBV7-9 with TRBJ2-7; the match to TRBD1 covers 9 bases. CDR1 is SEHNR, CDR2 FQNEAQ, per germline (reference sequence). The J segment lost 5 bases and the V segment lost 1 base, leaving 6 bases of the junction unmatched. The CDR3 covers 15 residues. The CDR3 spells CASSLVRTGVDEQYC. CDR3 sequence (DNA): TGTGCCAGCAGCTTAGTCCGGACAGGGGTGGACGAGCAGTACTGC.